The present TCR beta chain was sequenced within a study of cytomegalovirus exposure and HLA in healthy donors. The CDR3 consists of 14 residues. The V and J ends lost 6 bases and 3 bases, in that order; junction bases with no gene match: 7. The germline CDR1 and CDR2 sequences are MDHEN and SYDVKM. On this clone itself: Its antigen is unidentified.

Study outcomes and limitations: A few of the chains that were CMV-associated were confirmed in vitro to be specific for CMV antigens. Cytomegalovirus association was listed for roughly 160 TCR beta chains.

The donors were members of the validation cohort, which comprised roughly 130 subjects and was separate from the first cohort of 666 subjects. Some clones are missing from TCRdb's copy, which holds only in-frame ones; the method was immunoSEQ multiplex PCR. This sample has more than 95,000 clones, with roughly 88% found just once. This sequence was found in a man between 18 and 29 years old in good health and CMV-seronegative. This rearrangement joins TRBV28 to TRBJ2-7; TRBD1 matches 8 bases. The sequencing sample was made of PBMCs. DNA of the CDR3: TGTGCCAGCAGGGCTGGACAGGGAATCTACGAGCAGTACTTC. Translating it yields CASRAGQGIYEQYF.